These 3 T cell receptor beta chains came from one sample sequenced in a study of identical twins. From the 5' RACE reads, TCRdb called clonotypes with MiXCR, one entry per CDR3 protein. The table includes roughly 720,000 distinct CDR3 sequences, roughly 18% detected once. These data also formed part of another study, on T cells expressing NK-cell markers.

Material: PBMCs. These receptors were collected from a woman between 18 and 29 years old in good health.

J is TRBJ2-1 and V is TRBV7-9; perhaps TRBD2 as D (6 bases). The CDR3 spans 14 residues. Trimming left V 5 bases short and J 4 bases short, with 12 bases between. CDR1 is SEHNR and CDR2 is FQNEAQ in the germline V gene (reference sequence). For the CDR3, the DNA is TGTGCCAGCAGCCTAACGGAGGGGTACAATGAGCAGTTCTTC. It translates to CASSLTEGYNEQFF.

This clonotype came up a few times. V usage is TRBV4-3 and J usage is TRBJ2-7; possibly TRBD2 for D (5 bases). CDR1 and CDR2 (germline): LGHNA, YSLEER. The V end was cut by 0 bases, the J end by 0 bases, with 15 bases between. The CDR3 covers 17 residues. The chain's CDR3 is CASSQDLDYQSSYEQYF. The CDR3 DNA follows: TGCGCCAGCAGCCAAGATCTAGACTACCAAAGCTCCTACGAGCAGTACTTC.

This chain's CDR3 is CASSSDYKGYEQYF. In DNA form, the CDR3 reads TGCGCCAGCAGCTCGGATTACAAGGGCTACGAGCAGTACTTC. J is TRBJ2-7 and V is TRBV5-1; D not resolved. The CDR3 is 14 amino acids. V lost 3 bases, J lost 3 bases, and 13 bases lay in between. Germline loops: CDR1 SGHRS, CDR2 YFSETQ. The whole variable domain, filled in from reference TRBV5-1 and TRBJ2-7, reads KAGVTQTPRYLIKTRGQQVTLSCSPISGHRSVSWYQQTPGQGLQFLFEYFSETQRNKGNFPGRFSGRQFSNSRSEMNVSTLELGDSALYLCASSSDYKGYEQYFGPGTRLTVT.